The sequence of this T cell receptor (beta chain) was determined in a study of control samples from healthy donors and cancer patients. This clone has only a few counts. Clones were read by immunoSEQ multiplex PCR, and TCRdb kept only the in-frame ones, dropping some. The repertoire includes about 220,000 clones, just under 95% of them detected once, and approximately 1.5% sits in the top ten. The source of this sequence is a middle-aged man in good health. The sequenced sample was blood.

The CDR3 loop is CASSPAGGRQETQYF. The CDR3 DNA reads TGTGCCAGCTCACCAGCGGGGGGGCGGCAAGAGACCCAGTACTTC. The rearrangement joins TRBV18 to TRBJ2-5, with 9 positions matching TRBD2. Germline loops: CDR1 KGHSH, CDR2 LQKENI. There are 15 residues in the CDR3. The trim removed 2 bases at V and 2 bases at J, leaving 3 bases unmatched.